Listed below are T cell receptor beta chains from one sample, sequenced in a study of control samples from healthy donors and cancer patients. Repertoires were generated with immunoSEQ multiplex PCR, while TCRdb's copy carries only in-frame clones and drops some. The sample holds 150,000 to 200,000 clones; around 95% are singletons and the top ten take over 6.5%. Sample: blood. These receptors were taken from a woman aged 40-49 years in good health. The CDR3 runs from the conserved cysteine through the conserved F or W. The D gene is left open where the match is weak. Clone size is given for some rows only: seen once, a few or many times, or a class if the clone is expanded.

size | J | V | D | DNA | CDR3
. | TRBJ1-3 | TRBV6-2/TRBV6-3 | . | TGTGCCAGCAGTTACCTTGCTGTCTCCGACAGACTAGGAAACACCATATATTTT | CASSYLAVSDRLGNTIYF
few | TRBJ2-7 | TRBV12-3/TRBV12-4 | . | TGTGCCAGCAGTTCCAGGCCTCAAGGTGAGCAGTACTTC | CASSSRPQGEQYF
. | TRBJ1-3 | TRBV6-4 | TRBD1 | TGTGCCAGCAGCCGGGACAGGGGTTCTGGAAACACCATATATTTT | CASSRDRGSGNTIYF
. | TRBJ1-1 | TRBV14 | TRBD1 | TGTGCCAGCAGCCGCAGGGGGGGCACTGAAGCTTTCTTT | CASSRRGGTEAFF
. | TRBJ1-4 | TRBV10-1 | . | TGCGCCAGCAGTGAGTCTGGCAGGATACAAGAAAAACTGTTTTTT | CASSESGRIQEKLFF
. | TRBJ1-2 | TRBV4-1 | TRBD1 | TGCGCCAGCAGCCAAGATCCGGGGACAGACTTGGGCTACACCTTC | CASSQDPGTDLGYTF
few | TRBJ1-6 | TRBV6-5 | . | TGTGCCAGCGGCTTCAGGAGCTCCTATAATTCACCCCTCCACTTT | CASGFRSSYNSPLHF
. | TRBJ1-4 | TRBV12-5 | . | TGTGCTAGCTCGGGGGTAGCTAATGAAAAACTGTTTTTT | CASSGVANEKLFF
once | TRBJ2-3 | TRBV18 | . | TGTGCCAGCTCACCGCAGAAGGATACGCAGTATTTT | CASSPQKDTQYF
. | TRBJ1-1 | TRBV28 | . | TGTGCCAGCAGTCCCATAACGGGGGTTCGGGACACTGAAGCTTTCTTT | CASSPITGVRDTEAFF
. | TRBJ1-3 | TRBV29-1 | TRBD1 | TGCAGCGTTGAAGGGGCCAGGGGGACCGGAAACACCATATATTTT | CSVEGARGTGNTIYF
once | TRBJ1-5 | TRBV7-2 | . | TGTGCCAGCAGCTTAGTTCACCAGCCAAATCAGCCCCAGCATTTT | CASSLVHQPNQPQHF
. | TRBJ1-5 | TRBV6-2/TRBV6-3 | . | TGTGCCAGCAGTTACTACTTGGGGAGTAATCAGCCCCAGCATTTT | CASSYYLGSNQPQHF
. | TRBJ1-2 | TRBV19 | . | TGTGCCAGTACCTCGATCGGATATCTCTATGGCTACACCTTC | CASTSIGYLYGYTF
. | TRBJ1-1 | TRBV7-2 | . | TGTGCCAGCAGCTTAAGGGGCATGAACACTGAAGCTTTCTTT | CASSLRGMNTEAFF
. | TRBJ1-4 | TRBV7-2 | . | TGTGCCAGCAGCTTTACAGGGCTAACTAATGAAAAACTGTTTTTT | CASSFTGLTNEKLFF
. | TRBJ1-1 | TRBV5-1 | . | TGCGCCAGCAGCTTGGAACAACAGGGTACGGGGCCAGCTTTCTTT | CASSLEQQGTGPAFF
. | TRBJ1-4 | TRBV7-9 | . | TGTGCCAGCAGCCCCGCCCAGCCGGGCAGGGGAGCTGAAAAACTGTTTTTT | CASSPAQPGRGAEKLFF
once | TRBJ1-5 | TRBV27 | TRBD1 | TGTGCCAGCAGTTCCCGAGGGGGCAGGGTTCGGCAGCCCCAGCATTTT | CASSSRGGRVRQPQHF
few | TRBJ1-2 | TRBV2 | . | TGTGCCAGCAGTGAAGGTCTGTGGCGAGGCTACACCTTC | CASSEGLWRGYTF
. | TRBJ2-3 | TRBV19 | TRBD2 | TGTGCCAGTAGTAGCTCTAGCGGGAGCACAGATACGCAGTATTTT | CASSSSSGSTDTQYF
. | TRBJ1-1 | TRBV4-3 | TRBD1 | TGCGCCAGCAGCCAAGCAGGGGGCGCGGCTTTCTTT | CASSQAGGAAFF
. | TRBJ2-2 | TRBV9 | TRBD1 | TGTGCCAGCAGCCCTTGGGACAGGGGGGCGAACACCGGGGAGCTGTTTTTT | CASSPWDRGANTGELFF
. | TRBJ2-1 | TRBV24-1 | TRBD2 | TGTGCCACCAGTGGGGGCGGGGGGGCCTACAATGAGCAGTTCTTC | CATSGGGGAYNEQFF
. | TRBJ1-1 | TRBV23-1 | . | TGCGCCAGCAGCCGACCTTGTAACACTGAAGCTTTCTTT | CASSRPCNTEAFF
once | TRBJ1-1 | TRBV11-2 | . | TGTGCCAGCAGCTTAGCAAGCAGGGGAGGGAATGAAGCTTTCTTT | CASSLASRGGNEAFF
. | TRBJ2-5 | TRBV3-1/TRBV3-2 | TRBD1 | TGTGCCAGCAGCCAAGGGACAGGGGTAAGCTCAGAGACCCAGTACTTC | CASSQGTGVSSETQYF
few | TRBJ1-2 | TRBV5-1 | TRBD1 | TGCGCCAGCAGCTTAGGACAGGGCCATGGCTACACCTTC | CASSLGQGHGYTF
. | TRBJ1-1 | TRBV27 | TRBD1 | TGTGCCAGCAGTTTATCCGGGACAGGGTTCATCCGCAACCCTGAAGCTTTCTTT | CASSLSGTGFIRNPEAFF
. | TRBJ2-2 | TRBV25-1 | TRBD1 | TGTGCCAGCAGGGGGACAGGGGGCCCCGGGGAGCTGTTTTTT | CASRGTGGPGELFF
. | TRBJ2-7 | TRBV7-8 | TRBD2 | TGTGCCAGCAGCTTACGGGGGGCCTACGAGCAGTACTTC | CASSLRGAYEQYF
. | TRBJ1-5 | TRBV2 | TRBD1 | TGTGCCAGCAGAGCCGGGACAGGGGCTTTGAGCAATCAGCCCCAGCATTTT | CASRAGTGALSNQPQHF
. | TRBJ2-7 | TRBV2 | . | TGTGCCAGCAGTGAGGCGGATCCTGCTACCTACGAGCAGTACTTC | CASSEADPATYEQYF
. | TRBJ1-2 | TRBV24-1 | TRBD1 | TGTGCCACCAGTGACCCCGGACAGGGTTTCACCTTC | CATSDPGQGFTF
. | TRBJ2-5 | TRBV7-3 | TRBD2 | TGTGCCAGCAGCTCTCGACTAGCGGGGCAAGAGACCCAGTACTTC | CASSSRLAGQETQYF
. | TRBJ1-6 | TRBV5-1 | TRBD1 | TGCGCCAGCAGCGAAGGACAGGGTGATTCACCCCTCCACTTT | CASSEGQGDSPLHF
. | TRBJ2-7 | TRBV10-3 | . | TGTGCCATCAGTGAGGGGGGACTCTCCAGCGCCTACGAGCAGTACTTC | CAISEGGLSSAYEQYF
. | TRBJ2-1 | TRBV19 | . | TGTGCCAGTTCGAATAGACAGAATAATGAGCAGTTCTTC | CASSNRQNNEQFF
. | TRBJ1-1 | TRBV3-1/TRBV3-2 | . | TGTGCCAGCAGCGACATGGGCACTGAAGCTTTCTTT | CASSDMGTEAFF
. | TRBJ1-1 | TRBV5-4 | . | TGTGCCAGCAGCCTTAACCAGAACACTGAAGCTTTCTTT | CASSLNQNTEAFF
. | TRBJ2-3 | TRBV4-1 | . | TGCGCCAGCAGCCAAGATCGCGATTCTAGCACAGATGCGCAGTATTTT | CASSQDRDSSTDAQYF
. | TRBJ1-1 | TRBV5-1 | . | TGCGCCAGCAGCTTGATACAGACGAACACTGAAGCTTTCTTT | CASSLIQTNTEAFF
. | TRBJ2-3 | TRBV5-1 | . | TGCGCCAGCAGCTTGGAGATACGGGCAGATACGCAGTATTTT | CASSLEIRADTQYF
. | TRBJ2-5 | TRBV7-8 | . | TGTGCCAGCAGCTTAGCCGGCGTCATTCAAGACCAGTACTTC | CASSLAGVIQDQYF
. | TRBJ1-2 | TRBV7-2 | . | TGTGCCAGCAGCCCCCCAGCTAACTATGGCTACACCTTC | CASSPPANYGYTF
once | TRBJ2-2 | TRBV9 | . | TGTGCCAGCAGCGGCCGGATCGCGAACACCGGGGAGCTGTTTTTT | CASSGRIANTGELFF
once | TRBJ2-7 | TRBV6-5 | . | TGTGCCAGCAGTTACTCGACCCAAGGTGGCGAGCAGTACTTC | CASSYSTQGGEQYF
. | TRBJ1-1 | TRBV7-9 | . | TGTGCCAGCAGCTTATCGGGGGGCGGTCGTGACACTGAAGCTTTCTTT | CASSLSGGGRDTEAFF
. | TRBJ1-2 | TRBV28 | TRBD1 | TGTGCCAGCAGTACGATCGGGACAGGTACAACCTATGGCTACACCTTC | CASSTIGTGTTYGYTF
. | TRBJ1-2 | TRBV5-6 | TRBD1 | TGTGCCAGCAGCCCCCTTGACAGGGGTATATATGGCTACACCTTC | CASSPLDRGIYGYTF
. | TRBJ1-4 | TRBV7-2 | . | TGTGCCAGCAGCTTAGCGGGGACGGCGTCAGATGAAAAACTGTTTTTT | CASSLAGTASDEKLFF
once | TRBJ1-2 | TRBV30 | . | TGTGCCTGGGACAACATCTATGGCTACACCTTC | CAWDNIYGYTF
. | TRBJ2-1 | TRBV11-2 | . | TGTGCCAGCAGCCCCTCCGGGACTCACAATGAGCAGTTCTTC | CASSPSGTHNEQFF
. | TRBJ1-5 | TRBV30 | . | TGTGCCTGGAGTGTAAGATCCGGGGAGCCCCAGCATTTT | CAWSVRSGEPQHF
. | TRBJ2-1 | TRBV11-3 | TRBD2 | TGTGCCAGCAGCTCCCCCGGGACTAGCCTAGATGAGCAGTTCTTC | CASSSPGTSLDEQFF
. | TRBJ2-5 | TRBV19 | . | TGTGCCAGTAGTCTCACGCGGGCAGCGTACCAAGAGACCCAGTACTTC | CASSLTRAAYQETQYF
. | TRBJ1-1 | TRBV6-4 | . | TGTGCCAGCAGCTCCGGGAGCGATAGGGCTTTCTTT | CASSSGSDRAFF